One and the same sample provided the 5 T cell receptor beta chains below, sequenced in a study of shared clonotypes between healthy human individuals. Clones were read by immunoSEQ multiplex PCR, and TCRdb kept only the in-frame ones, dropping some. The sample includes about 1 million clones, about 75% of them seen just once. Sample: memory CD4+ T cells sorted from blood. Subset specified: CD45RA-negative fraction. Receptors were obtained from a man younger than 35 in good health.

The genes are TRBV7-2 and TRBJ2-1; no firm D call. Germline V lookup: CDR1 SGHTA, CDR2 FQGNSA. V lost 2 bases, J lost 10 bases, and 9 bases lay in between. This CDR3 comprises 12 residues. Here the CDR3 DNA reads TGTGCCAGCAGCTTAACTCGGGCCGAGCAGTTCTTC. Protein product: CASSLTRAEQFF. The entire variable domain, with the rest obtained from reference TRBV7-2 and TRBJ2-1, is as follows: GAGVSQSPSNKVTEKGKDVELRCDPISGHTALYWYRQSLGQGLEFLIYFQGNSAPDKSGLPSDRFSAERTGGSVSTLTIQRTQQEDSAVYLCASSLTRAEQFFGPGTRLTVL.

The rearrangement joins TRBV25-1 to TRBJ1-5, with a weak D call TRBD1 (5 bases). Germline V CDR1 and CDR2: MGHDK, SYGVNS. The CDR3 extends over 12 amino acids. As DNA, the CDR3 is TGTGCGATAAGACAGACCTTAGGGCCCCAGCATTTT. This sequence encodes CAIRQTLGPQHF.

This clone was counted only a few times. The rearrangement links TRBV14 to TRBJ1-3; 7 nucleotides match TRBD1. Germline V gene data show CDR1 as SGHDN and CDR2 as FVKESK. This CDR3 contains 17 residues. With 3 bases clipped from V and 0 bases from J, the junction kept 8 bases outside the gene matches. The CDR3 DNA reads as TGTGCCAGCAGCCAGGGAGGGGGCGCCTACTCTGGAAACACCATATATTTT. This codes for CASSQGGGAYSGNTIYF. The complete variable domain, with remaining parts taken from reference TRBV14 and TRBJ1-3, reads EAGVTQFPSHSVIEKGQTVTLRCDPISGHDNLYWYRRVMGKEIKFLLHFVKESKQDESGMPNNRFLAERTGGTYSTLKVQPAELEDSGVYFCASSQGGGAYSGNTIYFGEGSWLTVV.

The chain carries TRBV5-8 and TRBJ1-1; D is undetermined. This CDR3 is 14 amino acids long. Trimming cost V 4 bases and J 0 bases, with 10 bases left between them. CDR1 and CDR2 (germline): SGHTS, YDEGEE. The chain's CDR3 is CASSAGRLNTEAFF. The CDR3 DNA reads as TGTGCCAGCAGCGCAGGAAGGTTGAACACTGAAGCTTTCTTT.

This clone was seen a single time. The rearrangement joins TRBV7-9 to TRBJ2-7; D remains ambiguous. Germline CDR1 reads SEHNR; CDR2 reads FQNEAQ (reference sequence). The length of the CDR3 is 14 residues. The V end lost 1 base, the J end lost 4 bases, and 11 bases lay between the germline ends. The CDR3 protein is CASSLVSKAYEQYF. CDR3 bases: TGTGCCAGCAGCTTAGTATCTAAAGCTTACGAGCAGTACTTC. Variable domain in full (rest from reference TRBV7-9 and TRBJ2-7): DTGVSQNPRHKITKRGQNVTFRCDPISEHNRLYWYRQTLGQGPEFLTYFQNEAQLEKSRLLSDRFSAERPKGSFSTLEIQRTEQGDSAMYLCASSLVSKAYEQYFGPGTRLTVT.